The clone carrying this TCR beta chain has only one observation. This sample is drawn from a study of blood T cell repertoires in COVID-19. Overall study: COVID-19 samples collected from the United States, Italy and Spain covered acute and convalescent phases.

Germline CDR1 is MNHEY and CDR2 is SMNVEV (reference sequence). V lost 5 bases and J lost 0; bases outside the gene matches: 2. The length of the CDR3 is 14 residues. Methods used by the authors: Estimation of nucleated cell counts was performed using reference gene primer amplification. TCRdb keeps only in-frame clones here, not all; method: immunoSEQ multiplex PCR. D and trimming were read from the DNA, whereas the V and J calls and clone size are those reported in that table. The sample has fewer than 65,000 clones, about 77% seen once. This receptor was identified in a human donor in a cohort sampled during active COVID-19. The sample consisted of peripheral blood. The chain employs TRBV27 and TRBJ1-1; TRBD1 matches 8 bases. This chain's CDR3 is CASSRQGLNTEAFF. CDR3 DNA: TGTGCCAGCAGTCGACAGGGGTTGAACACTGAAGCTTTCTTT.